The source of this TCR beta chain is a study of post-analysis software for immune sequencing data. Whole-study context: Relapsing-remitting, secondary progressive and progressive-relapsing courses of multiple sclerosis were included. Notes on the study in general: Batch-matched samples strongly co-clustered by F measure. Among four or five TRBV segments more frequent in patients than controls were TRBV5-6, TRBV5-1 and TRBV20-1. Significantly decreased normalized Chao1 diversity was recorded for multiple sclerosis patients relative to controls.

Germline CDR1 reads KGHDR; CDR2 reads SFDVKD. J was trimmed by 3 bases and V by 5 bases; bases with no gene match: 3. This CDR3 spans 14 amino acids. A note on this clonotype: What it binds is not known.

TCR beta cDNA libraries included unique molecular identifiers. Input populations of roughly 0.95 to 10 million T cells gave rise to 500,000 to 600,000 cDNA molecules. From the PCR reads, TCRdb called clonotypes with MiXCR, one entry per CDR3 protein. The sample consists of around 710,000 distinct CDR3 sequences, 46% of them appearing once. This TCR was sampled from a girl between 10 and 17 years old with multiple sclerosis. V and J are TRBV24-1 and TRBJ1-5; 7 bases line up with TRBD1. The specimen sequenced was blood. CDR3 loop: CATSGDRANQPQHF. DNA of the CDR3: TGTGCCACCAGTGGTGACAGGGCCAATCAGCCCCAGCATTTT.